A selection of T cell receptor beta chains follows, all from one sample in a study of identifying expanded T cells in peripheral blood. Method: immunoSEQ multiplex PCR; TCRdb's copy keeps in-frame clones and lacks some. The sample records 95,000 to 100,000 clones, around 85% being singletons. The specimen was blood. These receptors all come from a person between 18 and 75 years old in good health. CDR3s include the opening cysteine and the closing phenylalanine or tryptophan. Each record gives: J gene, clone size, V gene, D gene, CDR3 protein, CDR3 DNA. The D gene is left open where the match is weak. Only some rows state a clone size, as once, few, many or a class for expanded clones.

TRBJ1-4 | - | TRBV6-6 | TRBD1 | CASRTGLEKLFF | TGTGCCAGCCGGACAGGGCTTGAAAAACTGTTTTTT
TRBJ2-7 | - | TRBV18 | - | CASSPFGTGYEQYF | TGTGCCAGCTCACCATTCGGCACAGGGTACGAGCAGTACTTC
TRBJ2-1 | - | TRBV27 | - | CASRVMSSYNEQFF | TGTGCCAGCAGGGTGATGAGCTCCTACAATGAGCAGTTCTTC
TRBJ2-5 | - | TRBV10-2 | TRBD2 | CASRLAGGPGQTQYF | TGCGCCAGCAGACTAGCGGGGGGGCCGGGCCAGACCCAGTACTTC
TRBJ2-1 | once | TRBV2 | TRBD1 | CASSRDRGYNEQFF | TGTGCCAGCAGTCGGGACAGGGGTTACAATGAGCAGTTCTTC
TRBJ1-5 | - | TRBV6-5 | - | CASSQTGLRQPQHF | TGTGCCAGCAGCCAGACAGGCCTTAGGCAGCCCCAGCATTTT
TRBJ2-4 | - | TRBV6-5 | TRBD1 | CASRRTGTGNIQYF | TGTGCCAGCAGGCGTACCGGGACAGGGAACATTCAGTACTTC
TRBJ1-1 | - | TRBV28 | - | CASSPSDTEAFF | TGTGCCAGCAGTCCCTCGGACACTGAAGCTTTCTTT
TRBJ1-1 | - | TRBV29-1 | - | CSVVLRDFDTEAFF | TGCAGCGTTGTACTCAGGGACTTTGACACTGAAGCTTTCTTT
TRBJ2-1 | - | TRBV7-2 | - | CASSGRVAYNEQFF | TGTGCCAGCAGCGGCAGGGTTGCCTACAATGAGCAGTTCTTC
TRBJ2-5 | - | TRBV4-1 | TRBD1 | CASSQEWGQAGWETQYF | TGCGCCAGCAGCCAAGAATGGGGACAGGCGGGTTGGGAGACCCAGTACTTC
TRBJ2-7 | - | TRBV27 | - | CASRPTRYSYEQYF | TGTGCCAGCAGACCCACCCGCTACTCCTACGAGCAGTACTTC
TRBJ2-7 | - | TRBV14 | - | CASNPFGGGHNEQYF | TGTGCCAGCAACCCGTTTGGGGGGGGCCATAACGAGCAGTACTTC
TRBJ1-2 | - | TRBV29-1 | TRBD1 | CSARSAGGVHGYTF | TGCAGCGCCCGCTCGGCAGGGGGCGTCCATGGCTACACCTTC
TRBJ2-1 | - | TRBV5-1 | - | CASSPGGQSINEQFF | TGCGCCAGCAGCCCGGGGGGACAGAGTATCAATGAGCAGTTCTTC
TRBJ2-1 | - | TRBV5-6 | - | CASSLGGPREQFF | TGTGCCAGCAGCTTGGGGGGGCCGAGGGAGCAGTTCTTC
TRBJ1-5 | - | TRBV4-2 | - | CASSQDRQGVQPQHF | TGTGCCAGCAGCCAAGATCGGCAGGGTGTCCAGCCCCAGCATTTT
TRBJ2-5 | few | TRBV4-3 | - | CASSQDWTGEETQYF | TGCGCCAGCAGCCAAGATTGGACGGGTGAAGAGACCCAGTACTTC
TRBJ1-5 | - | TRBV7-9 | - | CASSLRENQSQHF | TGTGCCAGCAGCTTGAGGGAGAATCAGTCCCAGCATTTT
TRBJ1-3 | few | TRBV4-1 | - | CASTRTSSGNTIYF | TGCGCCAGCACCCGGACATCCTCTGGAAACACCATATATTTT
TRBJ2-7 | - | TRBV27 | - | CASSSPTGEQYF | TGTGCCAGCAGTTCACCCACGGGCGAGCAGTACTTC
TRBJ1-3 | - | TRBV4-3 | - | CASSPAQVVYGNTIYF | TGCGCCAGCAGCCCGGCTCAGGTTGTGTATGGAAACACCATATATTTT
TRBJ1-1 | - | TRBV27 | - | CASSLAGRGTEAFF | TGTGCCAGCAGTTTAGCGGGGAGAGGAACTGAAGCTTTCTTT
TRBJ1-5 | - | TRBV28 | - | CASSRTGSQPQHF | TGTGCCAGCAGCCGAACAGGGTCACAGCCCCAGCATTTT
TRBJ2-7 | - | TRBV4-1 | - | CASSQEGEQYF | TGCGCCAGCAGCCAAGAGGGTGAGCAGTACTTC
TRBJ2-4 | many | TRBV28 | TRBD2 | CASSFRGSGGIAKNIQYF | TGTGCCAGCAGTTTTCGAGGTAGCGGGGGGATAGCCAAAAACATTCAGTACTTC
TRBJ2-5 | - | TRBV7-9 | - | CATSDPSETQYF | TGTGCCACCTCCGACCCCTCAGAGACCCAGTACTTC
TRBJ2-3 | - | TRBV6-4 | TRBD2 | CASSASGGADTQYF | TGTGCCAGCAGTGCTAGCGGGGGGGCCGATACGCAGTATTTT
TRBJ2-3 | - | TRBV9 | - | CASSVAGGAGTGDTQYF | TGTGCCAGCAGCGTAGCCGGGGGCGCGGGCACTGGGGATACGCAGTATTTT
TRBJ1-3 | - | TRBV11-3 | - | CASSSIPRGNGNTIYF | TGTGCCAGCAGCTCAATCCCTCGGGGCAACGGAAACACCATATATTTT
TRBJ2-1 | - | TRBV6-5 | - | CASKERGWPEQFF | TGTGCCAGCAAAGAAAGAGGGTGGCCTGAGCAGTTCTTC
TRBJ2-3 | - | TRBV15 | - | CATSREGPDTTQYF | TGTGCCACCAGCAGAGAGGGACCAGATACGACGCAGTATTTT
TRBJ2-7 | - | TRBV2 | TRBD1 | CASSTPGTGSYEQYF | TGTGCCAGCAGTACCCCCGGGACAGGGAGCTACGAGCAGTACTTC
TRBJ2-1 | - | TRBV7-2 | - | CASSLLGLHYNEQFF | TGTGCCAGCAGCTTACTGGGACTTCATTACAATGAGCAGTTCTTC
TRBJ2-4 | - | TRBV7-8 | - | CASSLGTQNIQYF | TGTGCCAGCAGCCTCGGGACCCAAAACATTCAGTACTTC
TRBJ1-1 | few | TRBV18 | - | CASSPSGRSNTEAFF | TGTGCCAGCTCACCATCGGGACGGAGCAACACTGAAGCTTTCTTT
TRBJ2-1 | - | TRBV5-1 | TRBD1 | CASGTGSYNEQFF | TGCGCCAGCGGGACAGGGTCCTACAATGAGCAGTTCTTC
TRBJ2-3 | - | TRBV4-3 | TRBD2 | CASSQDSLAGGRFTDTQYF | TGCGCCAGCAGCCAAGATTCTTTAGCGGGGGGGCGGTTCACAGATACGCAGTATTTT
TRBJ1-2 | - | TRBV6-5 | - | CASSYSTGNYGYTF | TGTGCCAGCAGTTACTCGACAGGCAACTATGGCTACACCTTC
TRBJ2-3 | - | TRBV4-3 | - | CASSLLGASTDTQYF | TGCGCCAGCAGCCTGCTGGGGGCGTCGACAGATACGCAGTATTTT
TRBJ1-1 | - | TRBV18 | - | CASSPGGENTEAFF | TGTGCCAGCTCACCGGGGGGGGAGAACACTGAAGCTTTCTTT
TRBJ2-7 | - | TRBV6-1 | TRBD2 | CASSYGTNYEQYF | TGTGCCAGCAGCTATGGGACTAACTACGAGCAGTACTTC
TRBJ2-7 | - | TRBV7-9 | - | CASSLETGPYEQYF | TGTGCCAGCAGCTTAGAGACAGGACCATACGAGCAGTACTTC
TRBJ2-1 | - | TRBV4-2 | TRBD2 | CASSQDFLAGNSYNEQFF | TGTGCCAGCAGCCAAGATTTCCTAGCGGGTAACTCCTACAATGAGCAGTTCTTC
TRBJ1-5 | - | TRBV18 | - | CASSPQRLSNQPQHF | TGTGCCAGCTCACCGCAGCGCCTTAGCAATCAGCCCCAGCATTTT
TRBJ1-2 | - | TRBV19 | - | CASKSLAGLSDGYTF | TGTGCCAGTAAGTCCCTTGCAGGGCTTTCTGATGGCTACACCTTC
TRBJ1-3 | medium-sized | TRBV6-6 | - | CASSYGGSGNTIYF | TGTGCCAGCAGTTATGGGGGTTCTGGAAACACCATATATTTT
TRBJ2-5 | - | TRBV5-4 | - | CANSPAWQSGETQYF | TGTGCCAACAGCCCGGCGTGGCAGAGCGGAGAGACCCAGTACTTC
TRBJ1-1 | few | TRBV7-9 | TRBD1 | CASSPGTGSRSTEAFF | TGTGCCAGCAGCCCCGGGACAGGCTCCCGGAGCACTGAAGCTTTCTTT
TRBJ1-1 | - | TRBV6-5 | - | CASSYMLTLNTEAFF | TGTGCCAGCAGTTACATGCTGACCTTGAACACTGAAGCTTTCTTT
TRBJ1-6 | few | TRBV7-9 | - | CASSSTDRNNSPLHF | TGTGCCAGCAGCTCGACAGATAGAAATAATTCACCCCTCCACTTT
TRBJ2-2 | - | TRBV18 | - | CASSSNEAGSGELFF | TGTGCCAGCTCATCAAACGAAGCCGGGTCCGGGGAGCTGTTTTTT
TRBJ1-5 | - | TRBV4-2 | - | CASRAGDSNQPQHF | TGTGCCAGCAGGGCAGGGGATAGCAATCAGCCCCAGCATTTT
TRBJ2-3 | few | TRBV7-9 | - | CASSFSRSTDTQYF | TGTGCCAGCAGCTTCTCGCGGAGCACAGATACGCAGTATTTT
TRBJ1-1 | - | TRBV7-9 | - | CASSRLGSMTEAFF | TGTGCCAGCAGCCGACTTGGGTCCATGACGGAAGCTTTCTTT
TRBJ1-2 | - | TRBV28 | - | CASSVQGDYGYTF | TGTGCCAGCAGTGTACAGGGTGACTATGGCTACACCTTC
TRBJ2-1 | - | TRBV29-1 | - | CSVPPVYNEQFF | TGCAGCGTCCCCCCAGTGTACAATGAGCAGTTCTTC
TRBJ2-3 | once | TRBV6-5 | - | CASSVTGTDTQYF | TGTGCCAGCAGCGTGACAGGCACAGATACGCAGTATTTT
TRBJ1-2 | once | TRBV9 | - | CASSVAEVSRDGYTF | TGTGCCAGCAGCGTAGCTGAGGTCTCCCGGGATGGCTACACCTTC